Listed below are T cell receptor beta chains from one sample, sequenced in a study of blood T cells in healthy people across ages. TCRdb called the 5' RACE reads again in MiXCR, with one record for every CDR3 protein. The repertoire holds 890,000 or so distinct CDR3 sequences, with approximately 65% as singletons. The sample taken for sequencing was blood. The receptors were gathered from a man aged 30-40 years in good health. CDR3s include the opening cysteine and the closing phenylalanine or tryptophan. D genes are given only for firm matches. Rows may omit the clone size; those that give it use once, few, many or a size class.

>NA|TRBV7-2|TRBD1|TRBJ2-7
CASGLGQGSFYEQYF
TGTGCCAGCGGCTTAGGACAGGGTAGCTTTTACGAGCAGTACTTC
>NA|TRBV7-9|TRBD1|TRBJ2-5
CASSLAGQGKEQYF
TGTGCCAGCAGCTTAGCGGGACAGGGGAAAGAGCAGTACTTC
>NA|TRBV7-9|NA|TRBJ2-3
CASSPTIWWQYF
TGTGCCAGCAGCCCGACGATCTGGTGGCAGTATTTT
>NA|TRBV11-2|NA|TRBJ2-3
CASSLDIFSPGIDTQYF
TGTGCCAGCAGCTTAGATATTTTTTCTCCAGGGATCGATACGCAGTATTTT
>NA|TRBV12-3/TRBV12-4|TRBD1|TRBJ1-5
CASSLSGGYQPQHF
TGTGCCAGCAGTTTGTCAGGGGGATATCAGCCCCAGCATTTT
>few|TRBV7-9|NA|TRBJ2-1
CASSLGVHEQFF
TGTGCCAGCAGTCTCGGTGTGCATGAGCAGTTCTTC
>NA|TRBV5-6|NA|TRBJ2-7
CASSFIRGESSYEQYF
TGTGCCAGCAGCTTTATCAGGGGAGAAAGCTCCTACGAGCAGTACTTC
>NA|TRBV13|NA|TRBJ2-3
CASEAGNDTQYF
TGTGCCAGCGAGGCGGGAAACGATACGCAGTATTTT
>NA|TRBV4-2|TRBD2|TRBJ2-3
CASSHLGELAGGTDTQYF
TGTGCCAGCAGCCATCTCGGAGAGCTAGCGGGAGGCACAGATACGCAGTATTTT
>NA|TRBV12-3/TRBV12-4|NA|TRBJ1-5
CASSWEGHQPQHF
TGTGCCAGCAGTTGGGAGGGGCATCAGCCCCAGCATTTT
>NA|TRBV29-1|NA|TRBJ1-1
CSVPGTVYMNTEAFF
TGCAGCGTCCCCGGGACTGTATACATGAACACTGAAGCTTTCTTT
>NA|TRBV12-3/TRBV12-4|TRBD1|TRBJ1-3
CASSWGQRAGNTIYF
TGTGCCAGCAGTTGGGGACAGCGCGCAGGAAACACCATATATTTT
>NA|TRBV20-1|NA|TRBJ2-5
CSLSGRVETQYF
TGCAGCCTCTCTGGGCGGGTAGAGACCCAGTACTTC
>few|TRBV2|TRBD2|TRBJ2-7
CASRTTSGGYEQYF
TGTGCCAGCCGCACGACTAGCGGGGGCTACGAGCAGTACTTC
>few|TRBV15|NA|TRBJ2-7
CATSRDWDEQYF
TGTGCCACCAGCAGAGATTGGGACGAGCAGTACTTC
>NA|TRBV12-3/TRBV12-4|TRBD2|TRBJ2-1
CASRQAGAGEQFF
TGTGCCAGCAGGCAAGCGGGGGCGGGTGAGCAGTTCTTC
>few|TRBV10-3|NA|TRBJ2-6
CAISEGSGANVLTF
TGTGCCATCAGTGAGGGCTCTGGGGCCAACGTCCTGACTTTC
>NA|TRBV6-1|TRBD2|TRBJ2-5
CASSDTPRGAQETQYF
TGTGCCAGCAGTGACACTCCGCGGGGGGCCCAAGAGACCCAGTACTTC
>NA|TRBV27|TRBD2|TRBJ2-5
CASAGLAGPPETQYF
TGTGCCAGCGCCGGACTAGCGGGGCCCCCAGAGACCCAGTACTTC
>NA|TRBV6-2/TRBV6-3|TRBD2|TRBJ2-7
CASTAGGPNEQYF
TGTGCCAGCACCGCGGGGGGGCCAAACGAGCAGTACTTC
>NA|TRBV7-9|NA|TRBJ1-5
CASSRGLNQPQHF
TGTGCCAGCAGTCGGGGCCTCAATCAGCCCCAGCATTTT
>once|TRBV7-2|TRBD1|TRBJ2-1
CASSSRTGSNEQFF
TGTGCCAGCAGCTCGCGGACAGGGAGCAATGAGCAGTTCTTC
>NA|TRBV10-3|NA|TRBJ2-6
CAISAYMWASSGANVLTF
TGTGCCATCAGCGCTTATATGTGGGCCAGCTCTGGGGCCAACGTCCTGACTTTC
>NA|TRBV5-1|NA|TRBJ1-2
CASRPSGANYGYTF
TGCGCCAGCAGACCCAGCGGGGCTAACTATGGCTACACCTTC
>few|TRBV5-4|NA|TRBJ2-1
CASSREGNEQFF
TGTGCCAGCAGCCGCGAGGGCAATGAGCAGTTCTTC
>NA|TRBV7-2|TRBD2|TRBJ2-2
CASMRGGDTGELFF
TGTGCCAGCATGCGGGGGGGCGACACCGGGGAGCTGTTTTTT
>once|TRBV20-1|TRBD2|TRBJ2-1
CSASAPGAGGENEQFF
TGCAGTGCTAGTGCCCCCGGGGCGGGGGGAGAGAATGAGCAGTTCTTC
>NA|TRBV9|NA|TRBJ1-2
CASSVATGPANYGYTF
TGTGCCAGCAGCGTAGCTACGGGGCCGGCTAACTATGGCTACACCTTC
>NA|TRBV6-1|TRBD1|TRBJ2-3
CASSPSGQGVLSTDTQYF
TGTGCCAGCAGCCCCTCGGGGCAGGGGGTGTTAAGCACAGATACGCAGTATTTT
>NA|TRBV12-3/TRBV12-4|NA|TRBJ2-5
CASSPALGGQYF
TGTGCCAGCAGTCCCGCGCTGGGCGGGCAGTACTTC
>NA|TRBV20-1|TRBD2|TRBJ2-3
CSAAEAGSVEDTQYF
TGCAGTGCAGCTGAAGCGGGGTCCGTGGAAGATACGCAGTATTTT
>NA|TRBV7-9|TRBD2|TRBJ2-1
CASSLELAGGQYNEQFF
TGTGCCAGCAGCTTAGAACTAGCGGGGGGCCAGTACAATGAGCAGTTCTTC
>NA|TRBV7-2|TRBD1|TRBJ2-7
CASSFWTGGLAGGSYEQYF
TGTGCCAGCAGCTTCTGGACAGGGGGTCTGGCGGGGGGCTCCTACGAGCAGTACTTC
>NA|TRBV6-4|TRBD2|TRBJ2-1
CASSETSGGASNEQFF
TGTGCCAGCAGTGAGACTAGCGGGGGGGCCTCGAATGAGCAGTTCTTC
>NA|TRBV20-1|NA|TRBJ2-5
CSARPPPGETQYF
TGCAGTGCTAGACCTCCCCCGGGGGAGACCCAGTACTTC
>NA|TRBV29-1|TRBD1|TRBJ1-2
CSVPGTGAGLLGYTF
TGCAGCGTTCCCGGGACAGGGGCCGGCCTTTTAGGCTACACCTTC
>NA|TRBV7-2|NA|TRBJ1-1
CASSFYRTANTEAFF
TGTGCCAGCAGCTTTTACAGGACAGCGAACACTGAAGCTTTCTTT
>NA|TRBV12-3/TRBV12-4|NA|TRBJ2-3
CASSGQGLADTQYF
TGTGCCAGCAGTGGCCAGGGGTTGGCAGATACGCAGTATTTT
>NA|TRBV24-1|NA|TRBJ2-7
CATSDSDRPANPSEQYF
TGTGCCACCAGTGATTCTGACAGGCCAGCCAACCCCTCCGAGCAGTACTTC
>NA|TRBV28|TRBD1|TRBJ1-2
CASSFTGARGYTF
TGTGCCAGCAGTTTCACAGGGGCGAGAGGCTACACCTTC
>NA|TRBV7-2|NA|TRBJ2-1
CASSSWGNWNEQFF
TGTGCCAGCAGCTCATGGGGAAATTGGAATGAGCAGTTCTTC
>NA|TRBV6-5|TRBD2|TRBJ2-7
CASSPQRGPYEQYF
TGTGCCAGCAGTCCTCAGCGGGGACCCTACGAGCAGTACTTC
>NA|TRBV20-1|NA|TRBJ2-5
CSARDLYTQETQYF
TGCAGTGCTAGAGATTTGTATACCCAAGAGACCCAGTACTTC
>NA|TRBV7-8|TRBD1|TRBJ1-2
CASSSAPGQGGYTF
TGTGCCAGCAGCTCTGCCCCGGGACAGGGCGGCTACACCTTC